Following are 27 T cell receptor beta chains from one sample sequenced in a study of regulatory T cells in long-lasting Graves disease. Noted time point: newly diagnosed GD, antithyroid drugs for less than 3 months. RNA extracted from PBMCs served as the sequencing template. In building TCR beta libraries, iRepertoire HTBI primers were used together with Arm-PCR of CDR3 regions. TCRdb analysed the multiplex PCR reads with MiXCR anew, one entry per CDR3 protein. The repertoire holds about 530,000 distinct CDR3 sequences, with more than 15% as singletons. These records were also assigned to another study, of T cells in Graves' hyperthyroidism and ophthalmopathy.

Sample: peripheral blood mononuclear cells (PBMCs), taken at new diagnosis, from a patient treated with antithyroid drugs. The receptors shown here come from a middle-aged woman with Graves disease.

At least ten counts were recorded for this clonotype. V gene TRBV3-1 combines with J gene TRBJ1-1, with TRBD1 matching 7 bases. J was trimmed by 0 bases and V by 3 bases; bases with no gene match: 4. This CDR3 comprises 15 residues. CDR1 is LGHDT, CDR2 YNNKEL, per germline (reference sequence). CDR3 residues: CASSQLGQMNTEAFF. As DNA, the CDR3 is TGTGCCAGCAGCCAGCTGGGACAGATGAACACTGAAGCTTTCTTT.

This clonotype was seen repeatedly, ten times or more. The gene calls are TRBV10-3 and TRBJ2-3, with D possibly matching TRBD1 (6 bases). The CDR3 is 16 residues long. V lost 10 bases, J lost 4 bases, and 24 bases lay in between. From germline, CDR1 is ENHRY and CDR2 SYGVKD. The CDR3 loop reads CATGRSGEIVADTQYF. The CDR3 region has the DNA TGTGCCACCGGCAGATCAGGGGAAATTGTCGCAGATACGCAGTATTTT.

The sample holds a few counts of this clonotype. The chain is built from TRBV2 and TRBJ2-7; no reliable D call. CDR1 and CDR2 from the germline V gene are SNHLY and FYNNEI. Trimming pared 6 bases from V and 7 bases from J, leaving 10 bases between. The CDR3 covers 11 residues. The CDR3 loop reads CASSTLGEQYF. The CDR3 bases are TGTGCCAGCAGCACATTGGGGGAGCAGTACTTC.

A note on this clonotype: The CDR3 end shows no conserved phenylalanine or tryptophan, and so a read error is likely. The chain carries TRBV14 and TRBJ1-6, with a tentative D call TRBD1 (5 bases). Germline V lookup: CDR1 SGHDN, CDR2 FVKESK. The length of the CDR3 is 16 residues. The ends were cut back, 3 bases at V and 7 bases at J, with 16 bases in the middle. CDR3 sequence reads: CASSQQIVGANSPLHS. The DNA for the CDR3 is TGTGCCAGCAGCCAGCAGATTGTCGGGGCCAATTCACCCCTCCACTCT.

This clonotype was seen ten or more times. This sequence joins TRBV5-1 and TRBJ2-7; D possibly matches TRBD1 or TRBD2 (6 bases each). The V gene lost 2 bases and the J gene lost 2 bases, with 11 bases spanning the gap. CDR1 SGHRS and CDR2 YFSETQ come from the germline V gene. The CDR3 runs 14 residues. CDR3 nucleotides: TGCGCCAGCAGCTTAGGGGGGCCGGCCTACGAGCAGTACTTC. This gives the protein CASSLGGPAYEQYF.

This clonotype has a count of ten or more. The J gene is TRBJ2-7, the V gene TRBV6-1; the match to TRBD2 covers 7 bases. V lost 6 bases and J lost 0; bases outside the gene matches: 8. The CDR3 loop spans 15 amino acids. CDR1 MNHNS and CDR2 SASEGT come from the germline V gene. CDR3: CASSPRGGSSYEQYF. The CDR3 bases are TGTGCCAGCAGCCCCCGGGGAGGGAGCTCCTACGAGCAGTACTTC.

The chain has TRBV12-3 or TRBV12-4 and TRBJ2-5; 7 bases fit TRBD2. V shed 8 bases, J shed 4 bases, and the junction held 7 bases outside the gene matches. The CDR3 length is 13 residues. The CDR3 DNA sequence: TGTGCCAGCTCGGCGGGGAGGGCAGAGACCCAGTACTTC. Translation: CASSAGRAETQYF.

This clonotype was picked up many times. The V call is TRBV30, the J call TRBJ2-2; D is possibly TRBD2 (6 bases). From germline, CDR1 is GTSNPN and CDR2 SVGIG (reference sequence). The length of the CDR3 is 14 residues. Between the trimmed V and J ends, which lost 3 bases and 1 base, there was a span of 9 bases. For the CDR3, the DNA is TGTGCCTGGAGGCGGGATCGGAACACCGGGGAGCTGTTTTTT. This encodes CAWRRDRNTGELFF.

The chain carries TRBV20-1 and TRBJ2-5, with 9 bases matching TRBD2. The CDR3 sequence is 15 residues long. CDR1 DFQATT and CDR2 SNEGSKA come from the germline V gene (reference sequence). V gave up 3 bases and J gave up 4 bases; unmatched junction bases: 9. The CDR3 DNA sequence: TGCAGTGCTAGGGACTTCGCGGGGGGGGGAGAGACCCAGTACTTC. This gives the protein CSARDFAGGGETQYF.

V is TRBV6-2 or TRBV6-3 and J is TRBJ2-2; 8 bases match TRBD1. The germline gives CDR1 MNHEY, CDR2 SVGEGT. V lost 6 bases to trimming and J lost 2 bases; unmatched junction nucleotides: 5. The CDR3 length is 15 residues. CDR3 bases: TGTGCCAGCAGGCGACAGGGGTCAAACACCGGGGAGCTGTTTTTT. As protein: CASRRQGSNTGELFF.

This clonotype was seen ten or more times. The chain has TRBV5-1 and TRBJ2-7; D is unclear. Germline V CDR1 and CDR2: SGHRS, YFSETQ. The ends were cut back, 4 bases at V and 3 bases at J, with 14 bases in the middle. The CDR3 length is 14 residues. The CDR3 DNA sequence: TGCGCCAGCAGCCCGATGGACGGCATCTACGAGCAGTACTTC. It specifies CASSPMDGIYEQYF.

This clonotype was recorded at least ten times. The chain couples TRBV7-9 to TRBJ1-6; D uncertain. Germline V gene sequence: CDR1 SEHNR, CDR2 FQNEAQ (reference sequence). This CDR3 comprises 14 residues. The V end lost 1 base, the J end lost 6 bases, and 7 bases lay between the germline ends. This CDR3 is CASSLENPNSPLHF. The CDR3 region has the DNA TGTGCCAGCAGCTTAGAGAACCCTAATTCACCCCTCCACTTT.

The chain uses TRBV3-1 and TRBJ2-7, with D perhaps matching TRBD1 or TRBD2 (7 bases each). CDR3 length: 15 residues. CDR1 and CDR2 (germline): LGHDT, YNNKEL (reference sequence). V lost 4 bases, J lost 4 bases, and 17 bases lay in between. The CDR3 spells CASSRTGAGEYEQYF. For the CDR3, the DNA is TGTGCCAGCAGCCGAACAGGGGCGGGAGAGTACGAGCAGTACTTC.

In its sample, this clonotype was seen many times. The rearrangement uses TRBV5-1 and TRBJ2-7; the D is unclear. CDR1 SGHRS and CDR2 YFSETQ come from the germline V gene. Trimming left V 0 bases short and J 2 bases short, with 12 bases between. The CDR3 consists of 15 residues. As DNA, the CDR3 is TGCGCCAGCAGCTTGGGTGGTAGCATCACCTACGAGCAGTACTTC. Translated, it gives CASSLGGSITYEQYF. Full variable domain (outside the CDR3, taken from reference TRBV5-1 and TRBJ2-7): KAGVTQTPRYLIKTRGQQVTLSCSPISGHRSVSWYQQTPGQGLQFLFEYFSETQRNKGNFPGRFSGRQFSNSRSEMNVSTLELGDSALYLCASSLGGSITYEQYFGPGTRLTVT.

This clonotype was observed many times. The DNA of the CDR3 is TGTGCCAGCAGCCGGGGACAGGGGAGCAATCAGCCCCAGCATTTT. Translating gives CASSRGQGSNQPQHF. The chain couples TRBV7-9 to TRBJ1-5, with 10 bases that match TRBD1. The germline CDR1 and CDR2 sequences are SEHNR and FQNEAQ (reference sequence). J was trimmed by 1 base and V by 5 bases; bases with no gene match: 2. The CDR3 is made up of 15 amino acids.

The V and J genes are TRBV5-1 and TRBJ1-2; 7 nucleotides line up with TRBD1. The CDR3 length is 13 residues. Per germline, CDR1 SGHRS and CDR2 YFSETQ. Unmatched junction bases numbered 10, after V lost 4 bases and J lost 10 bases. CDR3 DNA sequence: TGCGCCAGCAGCAGGGGACAGACCCTTGACTACACCTTC. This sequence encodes CASSRGQTLDYTF. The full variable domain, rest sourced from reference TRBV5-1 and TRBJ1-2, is KAGVTQTPRYLIKTRGQQVTLSCSPISGHRSVSWYQQTPGQGLQFLFEYFSETQRNKGNFPGRFSGRQFSNSRSEMNVSTLELGDSALYLCASSRGQTLDYTFGSGTRLTVV.

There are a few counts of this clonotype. For the CDR3, the DNA is TGTGCCAGCAGCGCTCCCGGGACAGGGGGCACTGAAGCTTTCTTT. Protein product: CASSAPGTGGTEAFF. This chain links TRBV4-2 with TRBJ1-1; 11 bases match TRBD1. The CDR3 extends over 15 amino acids. V gave up 5 bases and J gave up 4 bases; unmatched junction bases: 6. Germline values: CDR1 LGHNA, CDR2 YNFKEQ.

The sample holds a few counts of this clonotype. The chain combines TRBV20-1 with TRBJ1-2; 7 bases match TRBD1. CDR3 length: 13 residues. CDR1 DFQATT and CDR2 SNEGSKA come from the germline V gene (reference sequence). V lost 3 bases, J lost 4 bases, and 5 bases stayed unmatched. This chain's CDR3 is CSARGRDSYGYTF. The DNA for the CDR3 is TGCAGTGCTAGGGGCAGGGACAGCTATGGCTACACCTTC.

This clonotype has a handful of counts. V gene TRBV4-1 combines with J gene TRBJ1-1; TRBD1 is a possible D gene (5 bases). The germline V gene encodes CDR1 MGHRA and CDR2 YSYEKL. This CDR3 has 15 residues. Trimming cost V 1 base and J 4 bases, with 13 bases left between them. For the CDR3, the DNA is TGCGCCAGCAGCCAAGGGTTGCCAGGGACCACTGAAGCTTTCTTT. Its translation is CASSQGLPGTTEAFF.

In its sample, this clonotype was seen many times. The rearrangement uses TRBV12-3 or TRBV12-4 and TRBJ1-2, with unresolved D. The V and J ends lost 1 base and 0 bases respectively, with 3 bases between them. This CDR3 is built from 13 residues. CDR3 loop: CASSLEANYGYTF. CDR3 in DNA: TGTGCCAGCAGTTTAGAGGCTAACTATGGCTACACCTTC.

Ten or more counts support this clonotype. The CDR3 loop reads CAWSIMGTEAFF. CDR3 nucleotide sequence: TGTGCCTGGAGTATCATGGGGACTGAAGCTTTCTTT. The chain joins TRBV30 to TRBJ1-1; D gene ambiguous. CDR3 length equals 12 residues. Germline lookup yields CDR1 GTSNPN and CDR2 SVGIG (reference sequence). Trimming shortened V by 2 bases and J by 5 bases, and 9 bases separated the two germline ends. Variable domain in full (rest from reference TRBV30 and TRBJ1-1): SQTIHQWPATLVQPVGSPLSLECTVEGTSNPNLYWYRQAAGRGLQLLFYSVGIGQISSEVPQNLSASRPQDRQFILSSKKLLLSDSGFYLCAWSIMGTEAFFGQGTRLTVV.

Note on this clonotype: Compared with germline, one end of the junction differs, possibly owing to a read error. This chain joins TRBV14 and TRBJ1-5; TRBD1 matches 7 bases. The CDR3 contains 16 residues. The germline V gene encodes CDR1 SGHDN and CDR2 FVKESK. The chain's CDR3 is CAGSQTTGDGNQPQHF. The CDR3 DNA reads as TGTGCCGGCAGCCAAACAACAGGGGATGGCAATCAGCCCCAGCATTTT.

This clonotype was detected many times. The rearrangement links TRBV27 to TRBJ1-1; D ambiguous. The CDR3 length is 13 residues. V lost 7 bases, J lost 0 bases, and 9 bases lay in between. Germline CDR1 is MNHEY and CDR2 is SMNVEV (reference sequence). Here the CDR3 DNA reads TGTGCCAGCACCGGCAACTTGAACACTGAAGCTTTCTTT. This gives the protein CASTGNLNTEAFF.

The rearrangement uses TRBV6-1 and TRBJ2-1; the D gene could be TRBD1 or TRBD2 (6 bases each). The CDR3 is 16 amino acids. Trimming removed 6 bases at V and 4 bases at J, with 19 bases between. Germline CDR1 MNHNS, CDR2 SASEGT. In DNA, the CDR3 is TGTGCCAGCAGCAGAAAGGGCGGGGACAATTACAATGAGCAGTTCTTC. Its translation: CASSRKGGDNYNEQFF.

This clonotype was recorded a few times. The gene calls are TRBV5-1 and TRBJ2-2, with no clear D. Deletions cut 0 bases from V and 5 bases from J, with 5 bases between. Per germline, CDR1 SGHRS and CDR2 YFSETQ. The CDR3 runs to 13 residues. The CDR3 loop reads CASSLDITGELFF. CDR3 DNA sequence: TGCGCCAGCAGCTTGGACATAACCGGGGAGCTGTTTTTT.

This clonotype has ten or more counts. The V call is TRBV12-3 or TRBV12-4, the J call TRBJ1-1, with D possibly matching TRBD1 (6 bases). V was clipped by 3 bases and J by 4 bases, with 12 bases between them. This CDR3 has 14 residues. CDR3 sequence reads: CASSFQGPGTEAFF. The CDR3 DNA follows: TGTGCCAGCAGTTTTCAGGGGCCGGGCACTGAAGCTTTCTTT.

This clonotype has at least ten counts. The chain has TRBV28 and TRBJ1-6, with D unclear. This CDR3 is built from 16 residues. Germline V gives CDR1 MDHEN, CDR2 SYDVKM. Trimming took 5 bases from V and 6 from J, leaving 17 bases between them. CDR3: CASSPTAYLPNSPLHF. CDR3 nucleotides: TGTGCCAGCAGTCCTACGGCGTACCTCCCTAATTCACCCCTCCACTTT.